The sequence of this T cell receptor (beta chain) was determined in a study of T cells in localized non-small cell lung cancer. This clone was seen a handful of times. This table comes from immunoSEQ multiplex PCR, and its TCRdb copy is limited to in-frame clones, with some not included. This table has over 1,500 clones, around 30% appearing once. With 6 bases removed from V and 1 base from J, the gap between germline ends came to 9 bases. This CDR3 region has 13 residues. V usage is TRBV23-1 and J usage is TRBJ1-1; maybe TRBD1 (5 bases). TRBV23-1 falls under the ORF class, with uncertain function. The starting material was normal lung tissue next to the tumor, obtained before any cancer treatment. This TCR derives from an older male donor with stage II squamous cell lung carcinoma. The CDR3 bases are TGCGCCAGCAGCTTCGACAGGAACACTGAAGCTTTCTTT. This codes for CASSFDRNTEAFF.